The 29 T cell receptor beta chains given below trace back to one sample, sequenced in a study of blood T cell repertoires in COVID-19. Produced via immunoSEQ multiplex PCR; TCRdb's table is partial and in-frame only. The sample includes 200,000 or so clones, 70% to 85% of them seen just once. Material for sequencing was peripheral blood. These receptors came from a human donor in a cohort sampled during active COVID-19.

This clone showed up just once. CDR3 DNA: TGTGCCAGCAGCGAAATCGGGACTTTGAGGGTGGACGGCTACACCTTC. As protein: CASSEIGTLRVDGYTF. The chain uses TRBV25-1 and TRBJ1-2; possibly TRBD1 for D (5 bases). Trimming removed 6 bases from V and 8 bases from J, with 25 bases in between. CDR3 size: 16 residues. CDR1 and CDR2 (germline): MGHDK, SYGVNS.

The V gene is TRBV27, the J gene TRBJ2-5, with no clear D. The CDR3 has 13 residues. V was cut by 3 bases and J by 3 bases, with 8 bases left in between. Germline V gene lookup returns CDR1 MNHEY and CDR2 SMNVEV (reference sequence). The CDR3 spells CASSFWAKETQYF. Written as DNA, the CDR3 is TGTGCCAGCAGTTTTTGGGCTAAAGAGACCCAGTACTTC.

This clone was seen more than once but under ten times. The chain uses TRBV3-1 (or the pseudogene TRBV3-2) and TRBJ2-7; D possibly corresponds to TRBD1 (5 bases). The CDR3 is 15 amino acids. Germline V lookup: CDR1 LGHDT, CDR2 YNNKEL (reference sequence). Between the trimmed V and J ends, which lost 1 base and 3 bases, there was a span of 13 bases. CDR3 amino acids: CASSQVGATVYEQYF. The CDR3 DNA reads TGTGCCAGCAGCCAAGTTGGGGCGACTGTCTACGAGCAGTACTTC.

This chain connects TRBV7-9 to TRBJ2-3; 9 nucleotides line up with TRBD2. Germline V gives CDR1 SEHNR, CDR2 FQNEAQ (reference sequence). The V segment lost 1 base and the J segment 0 bases; nucleotides outside the gene matches: 2. The CDR3 is made up of 16 amino acids. The CDR3 reads CASSLGLADSTDTQYF. As DNA, the CDR3 is TGTGCCAGCAGCTTAGGACTAGCGGACAGCACAGATACGCAGTATTTT.

The chain joins TRBV6-5 to TRBJ2-5; D may be TRBD1 (6 bases). The CDR3 is 15 amino acids. V was cut by 0 bases and J by 5 bases, with 13 bases left in between. Germline V gene sequence: CDR1 MNHEY, CDR2 SVGAGI. CDR3 DNA sequence: TGTGCCAGCAGTTACTCGAGGCAGGGGTTGGAGACCCAGTACTTC. Protein sequence: CASSYSRQGLETQYF.

The V gene is TRBV30, the J gene TRBJ2-5; possibly TRBD1 for D (6 bases). Trimming removed 5 bases at V and 4 bases at J, with 11 bases between. The CDR3 contains 12 residues. CDR1 is GTSNPN and CDR2 is SVGIG in the germline V gene (reference sequence). CDR3 nucleotide sequence: TGTGCCTGGGAACAGGGAAGAGAGACCCAGTACTTC. It translates to CAWEQGRETQYF.

This sequence joins TRBV18 and TRBJ1-2; D is unclear. This CDR3 is 13 amino acids long. V was trimmed by 5 bases and J by 5 bases, leaving 12 bases between them. CDR1 is KGHSH, CDR2 LQKENI, per germline. The CDR3 nucleotides are TGTGCCAGCTCAAAGGGCCCGGGGTATGGCTACACCTTC. It specifies CASSKGPGYGYTF.

CDR3 loop: CASSLAGRETQYF. Here the CDR3 DNA reads TGCGCCAGCAGCTTAGCGGGAAGGGAGACCCAGTACTTC. The rearrangement uses TRBV5-1 and TRBJ2-5; 7 positions agree with TRBD2. CDR1 and CDR2 (germline): SGHRS, YFSETQ. This CDR3 region has 13 residues. With V trimmed by 2 bases and J by 5 bases, 3 bases remained unmatched.

The J gene is TRBJ2-7, the V gene TRBV29-1; tentative D call: TRBD1 (6 bases). This CDR3 has 13 residues. V lost 4 bases to trimming and J lost 2 bases, with 12 bases between them. Per the germline V gene, CDR1 is SQVTM and CDR2 is ANQGSEA. CDR3 sequence (DNA): TGCAGCGTTGTACCTGGACAGACCTACGAGCAGTACTTC. This encodes CSVVPGQTYEQYF.

The chain combines TRBV25-1 with TRBJ2-5, with 11 bases aligning to TRBD2. Losses at the gene ends were 7 bases for V and 5 bases for J; bases not matched to a gene: 9. The germline V gene has CDR1 MGHDK and CDR2 SYGVNS. This CDR3 has 15 residues. The CDR3 sequence: CASTPLAGGGETQYF. CDR3 sequence (DNA): TGTGCCAGCACCCCCCTAGCGGGAGGAGGGGAGACCCAGTACTTC. Full variable domain (remainder filled in from reference TRBV25-1 and TRBJ2-5): EADIYQTPRYLVIGTGKKITLECSQTMGHDKMYWYQQDPGMELHLIHYSYGVNSTEKGDLSSESTVSRIRTEHFPLTLESARPSHTSQYLCASTPLAGGGETQYFGPGTRLLVL.

The chain couples TRBV12-3 or TRBV12-4 to TRBJ1-6; D perhaps matches TRBD1 (6 bases). The germline V and J ends were trimmed by 6 bases and 7 bases, with 10 bases remaining between them. This CDR3 comprises 13 residues. The CDR3 spells CASRQGRNSPLHF. The CDR3 bases are TGTGCCAGCAGGCAGGGGAGAAATTCACCCCTCCACTTT.

The rearrangement uses TRBV5-1 and TRBJ1-1; D may be TRBD1 (5 bases). The V gene lost 5 bases and the J gene lost 1 base, with 6 bases spanning the gap. This CDR3 region has 12 residues. Germline loops: CDR1 SGHRS, CDR2 YFSETQ. CDR3 coding DNA: TGCGCCAGCAGAGGGGAGAACACTGAAGCTTTCTTT. Protein product: CASRGENTEAFF.

Only a few counts were recorded for this clone. V gene TRBV19 combines with J gene TRBJ1-6; 9 bases are a match to TRBD1. Germline V gene data show CDR1 as LNHDA and CDR2 as SQIVND (reference sequence). The trim removed 5 bases at V and 5 bases at J, leaving 7 bases unmatched. The CDR3 has 16 residues. Here the CDR3 reads CASSPRQGEHNSPLHF. CDR3 nucleotide sequence: TGTGCCAGTAGTCCACGACAGGGGGAACATAATTCACCCCTCCACTTT.

The chain combines TRBV19 with TRBJ2-7; D may be TRBD1 (6 bases). With 5 bases removed from V and 2 bases from J, the gap between germline ends came to 13 bases. The CDR3 totals 14 residues. CDR1 and CDR2 from the germline V gene are LNHDA and SQIVND (reference sequence). In DNA, the CDR3 is TGTGCCAGTAGTTACAGGGTGTTCGCCTACGAGCAGTACTTC. It yields the protein CASSYRVFAYEQYF.

This chain uses TRBV28 with TRBJ1-6; D gene uncertain. The ends were cut back, 3 bases at V and 10 bases at J, with 19 bases in the middle. Germline CDR1 and CDR2: MDHEN and SYDVKM. The CDR3 has 16 amino acids. CDR3: CASSFPVGQRGSPLHF. The DNA of the CDR3 is TGTGCCAGCAGTTTCCCCGTTGGCCAAAGAGGATCACCCCTCCACTTT. The whole variable domain, filled in from reference TRBV28 and TRBJ1-6, reads DVKVTQSSRYLVKRTGEKVFLECVQDMDHENMFWYRQDPGLGLRLIYFSYDVKMKEKGDIPEGYSVSREKKERFSLILESASTNQTSMYLCASSFPVGQRGSPLHFGNGTRLTVT.

The chain links TRBV18 to TRBJ1-1; TRBD1 matches 12 bases. Germline CDR1 is KGHSH and CDR2 is LQKENI. The CDR3 has 17 amino acids. The V and J ends lost 4 bases and 0 bases, in that order; junction bases with no gene match: 6. CDR3 coding DNA: TGTGCCAGCTCACTTGGGACAGGGGGCGGGATGAACACTGAAGCTTTCTTT. Protein: CASSLGTGGGMNTEAFF.

In this sample, this clone turned up a few times. The gene calls are TRBV27 and TRBJ1-1; D gene uncertain. CDR1 and CDR2 from the germline V gene are MNHEY and SMNVEV (reference sequence). Trimming removed 6 bases at V and 1 base at J, with 15 bases between. CDR3 size: 15 residues. The CDR3 region has the DNA TGTGCCAGCAGCCCCACCCTAGGGAGGAACACTGAAGCTTTCTTT. Protein: CASSPTLGRNTEAFF.

This clone has just a few counts. This chain connects TRBV7-8 to TRBJ2-2; 9 positions agree with TRBD1. The CDR3 length is 15 residues. V dropped 5 bases and J dropped 6; count of bases not matched to a gene: 7. Germline V gene sequence: CDR1 SGHVS, CDR2 FQNEAQ. The CDR3 is CASSRTGVIAGELFF. The CDR3 bases are TGTGCCAGCAGCCGGACAGGGGTTATAGCCGGGGAGCTGTTTTTT.

The CDR3 DNA reads as TGTGCCAGCAGTTACGACTTTAACTATGGCTACACCTTC. Translation gives CASSYDFNYGYTF. V usage is TRBV6-6 and J usage is TRBJ1-2; D is unresolved. Deletions cut 2 bases from V and 1 base from J, with 5 bases between. This CDR3 region has 13 residues. The V gene's germline CDR1 is MNHNY and CDR2 SVGAGI (reference sequence).

The chain links TRBV2 to TRBJ2-1; 9 bases match TRBD2. The CDR3 length is 15 residues. Germline CDR1 is SNHLY and CDR2 is FYNNEI. Germline trimming cut 3 bases from V and 8 bases from J; bases unmatched to any gene: 8. The CDR3 sequence is CASSESLAGTDEQFF. The CDR3 coding sequence is TGTGCCAGCAGTGAGTCCCTAGCGGGGACCGATGAGCAGTTCTTC.

This chain joins TRBV28 and TRBJ2-1, with D possibly TRBD1 on 5 matching bases. Between the trimmed V and J ends, which lost 5 bases and 3 bases, there was a span of 11 bases. The CDR3 has 14 residues. The germline CDR1 and CDR2 sequences are MDHEN and SYDVKM. CDR3 sequence: CASSIRQNYNEQFF. Here the CDR3 DNA reads TGTGCCAGCAGTATCCGACAGAACTACAATGAGCAGTTCTTC.

The chain links TRBV9 to TRBJ1-3; a possible D gene is TRBD1 (5 bases). Germline V CDR1 and CDR2: SGDLS, YYNGEE. Trimming removed 0 bases at V and 4 bases at J, with 17 bases between. CDR3 length equals 17 residues. The CDR3 spells CASSVGGGTGLGNTIYF. DNA for the CDR3: TGTGCCAGCAGCGTAGGGGGCGGGACGGGCCTCGGAAACACCATATATTTT.

The V and J genes are TRBV5-1 and TRBJ1-5; D uncertain. V was clipped by 2 bases and J by 0 bases, with 9 bases between them. From germline, CDR1 is SGHRS and CDR2 YFSETQ. The CDR3 is made up of 15 amino acids. The CDR3 here is CASSFTGDSNQPQHF. CDR3 coding DNA: TGCGCCAGCAGCTTCACCGGGGATAGCAATCAGCCCCAGCATTTT.

This clone was recorded at least ten times. This chain connects TRBV28 to TRBJ1-2; 7 bases are a match to TRBD1. The V gene end was trimmed by 6 bases and the J gene end by 4 bases; junction bases not matched to a gene: 8. Germline V CDR1 and CDR2: MDHEN, SYDVKM. The CDR3 totals 14 residues. CDR3 residues: CASSLGQPFYGYTF. Written as DNA, the CDR3 is TGTGCCAGCAGCTTGGGACAGCCATTCTATGGCTACACCTTC.

The genes are TRBV9 and TRBJ2-7; TRBD1 might be the D (5 bases). CDR3 length equals 14 residues. Trimming stripped 4 bases from V and 3 bases from J, with 14 bases between. CDR1 is SGDLS and CDR2 is YYNGEE in the germline V gene. The CDR3 protein is CASSLGPGNYEQYF. The CDR3 DNA reads as TGTGCCAGCAGCCTCGGCCCAGGGAACTACGAGCAGTACTTC.

The rearrangement links TRBV20-1 to TRBJ2-3; no clear D. Trimming stripped 3 bases from V and 4 bases from J, with 8 bases between. CDR1 is DFQATT, CDR2 SNEGSKA, per germline (reference sequence). This CDR3 spans 12 amino acids. CDR3 amino acids: CSASFQADTQYF. The CDR3 region has the DNA TGCAGTGCTAGTTTCCAGGCAGATACGCAGTATTTT.

V and J are TRBV3-1 (or the pseudogene TRBV3-2) and TRBJ1-4, with 12 bases identical to TRBD1. The CDR3 loop spans 15 amino acids. Germline V lookup: CDR1 LGHDT, CDR2 YNNKEL (reference sequence). The trim removed 0 bases at V and 12 bases at J, leaving 5 bases unmatched. DNA for the CDR3: TGTGCCAGCAGCCAAGATCGGGACAGGGGGCTTGAACTGTTTTTT. It yields the protein CASSQDRDRGLELFF.

The chain couples TRBV19 to TRBJ2-7; D call uncertain. The CDR3 contains 13 residues. Deletions cut 4 bases from V and 0 bases from J, with 7 bases between. CDR1 is LNHDA and CDR2 is SQIVND in the germline V gene (reference sequence). The CDR3: CASSSGNSYEQYF. The CDR3 region has the DNA TGTGCCAGTAGTAGCGGCAACTCCTACGAGCAGTACTTC.

The rearrangement links TRBV10-1 to TRBJ2-1, with D perhaps matching TRBD2 (5 bases). The CDR3 runs 15 residues. V lost 7 bases and J 0 bases, leaving 13 bases between the germline ends. Germline-derived CDR1 and CDR2 are WNHNN and SYGVQD (reference sequence). CDR3 sequence reads: CASNRTDSSYNEQFF. Written as DNA, the CDR3 is TGCGCCAGCAACCGGACTGATAGCTCCTACAATGAGCAGTTCTTC.